Presented here are 28 T cell receptor beta chains from one specimen sequenced in a study of blood T cell repertoires in COVID-19. Repertoires were generated with immunoSEQ multiplex PCR, while TCRdb's copy carries only in-frame clones and drops some. This sample has around 60,000 clones, with about four fifths found just once. Sequencing input: peripheral blood. The receptors stem from a woman older than 75 with acute or convalescent COVID-19.

This clone was observed once. This chain links TRBV18 with TRBJ2-7, with a tentative D call TRBD2 (5 bases). Germline values: CDR1 KGHSH, CDR2 LQKENI. Between the trimmed V and J ends, which lost 4 bases and 3 bases, there was a span of 19 bases. The CDR3 is 16 amino acids. The CDR3 is CASSQEGQRIRYEQYF. The CDR3 region has the DNA TGTGCCAGCTCACAAGAGGGTCAGCGGATCCGCTACGAGCAGTACTTC.

The chain links TRBV19 to TRBJ1-1, with unresolved D. Germline V gene sequence: CDR1 LNHDA, CDR2 SQIVND (reference sequence). The germline V and J ends were trimmed by 5 bases and 4 bases, with 14 bases remaining between them. The CDR3 runs 14 residues. CDR3 region: CASSLRVRGTEAFF. The CDR3 region has the DNA TGTGCCAGTAGTCTCCGGGTCCGGGGCACTGAAGCTTTCTTT.

The rearrangement joins TRBV5-4 to TRBJ2-3; the match to TRBD1 covers 7 bases. Germline values: CDR1 SGHNT, CDR2 YYREEE (reference sequence). Trimming cost V 0 bases and J 2 bases; bases outside gene matches: 12. CDR3 length: 18 amino acids. The CDR3 sequence: CASSLGGRTGRNTDTQYF. CDR3 bases: TGTGCCAGCAGCTTGGGGGGCAGGACAGGACGAAACACAGATACGCAGTATTTT.

The rearrangement uses TRBV5-1 and TRBJ1-4; 9 bases are a match to TRBD1. The CDR3 has 14 amino acids. The germline V gene has CDR1 SGHRS and CDR2 YFSETQ. V shed 6 bases and J 7 bases; nucleotides not matched to a gene: 7. CDR3 DNA sequence: TGCGCCAGCACCCTACAGGGGGCGGGTGAAAAACTGTTTTTT. Amino acids: CASTLQGAGEKLFF.

This chain links TRBV30 with TRBJ1-4; 9 bases match TRBD1. Germline V gives CDR1 GTSNPN, CDR2 SVGIG (reference sequence). This CDR3 is built from 14 residues. With 1 base clipped from V and 4 bases from J, the junction kept 1 base outside the gene matches. CDR3 sequence reads: CAWSGDRVNEKLFF. The CDR3 DNA is TGTGCCTGGAGTGGGGACAGGGTTAATGAAAAACTGTTTTTT. Based on the CDR3 plus reference TRBV30 and TRBJ1-4, the full variable domain is SQTIHQWPATLVQPVGSPLSLECTVEGTSNPNLYWYRQAAGRGLQLLFYSVGIGQISSEVPQNLSASRPQDRQFILSSKKLLLSDSGFYLCAWSGDRVNEKLFFGSGTQLSVL.

Written as DNA, the CDR3 is TGTGCCAGCAGCTCCTTGACTAGCGGTCACAATGAGCAGTTCTTC. This translates into CASSSLTSGHNEQFF. This chain uses TRBV7-3 with TRBJ2-1; 9 bases line up with TRBD2. The CDR3 extends over 15 amino acids. From germline, CDR1 is SGHTA and CDR2 FQGTGA. Germline trimming cut 4 bases from V and 5 bases from J; bases unmatched to any gene: 6.

The J gene is TRBJ1-1, the V gene TRBV7-9; the match to TRBD1 covers 7 bases. The V and J ends lost 2 bases and 0 bases, in that order; junction bases with no gene match: 3. CDR3 length: 15 amino acids. Per germline, CDR1 SEHNR and CDR2 FQNEAQ (reference sequence). CDR3 nucleotides: TGTGCCAGCAGCTTACTCAGGGGGATGAACACTGAAGCTTTCTTT. Amino acid sequence: CASSLLRGMNTEAFF.

The genes are TRBV10-3 and TRBJ2-1; 9 nucleotides line up with TRBD2. Germline CDR1 reads ENHRY; CDR2 reads SYGVKD. Unmatched junction bases numbered 8, after V lost 3 bases and J lost 5 bases. The length of the CDR3 is 16 residues. The CDR3 region is CAISEESGGTNNEQFF. In DNA, the CDR3 is TGTGCCATCAGTGAAGAAAGCGGGGGGACAAACAATGAGCAGTTCTTC.

V usage is TRBV10-1 and J usage is TRBJ2-1; 7 bases line up with TRBD2. With V trimmed by 5 bases and J by 3 bases, 10 bases remained unmatched. The CDR3 extends over 16 amino acids. CDR1 is WNHNN, CDR2 SYGVQD, per germline (reference sequence). CDR3 protein: CASSSGTLVDYNEQFF. CDR3 coding DNA: TGCGCCAGCAGTAGCGGGACTCTCGTCGACTACAATGAGCAGTTCTTC.

The chain uses TRBV30 and TRBJ2-3; 10 bases align to TRBD2. CDR3 length equals 14 residues. V was pared by 3 bases and J by 7 bases, with 7 bases of the junction left unmatched. The germline gives CDR1 GTSNPN, CDR2 SVGIG (reference sequence). CDR3 in DNA: TGTGCCTGGAGAAAAGCGGGGGGGCCACATACGCAGTATTTT. Its protein is CAWRKAGGPHTQYF.

The V call is TRBV3-1 (or the pseudogene TRBV3-2), the J call TRBJ2-1, with 10 bases that match TRBD2. Germline CDR1 reads LGHDT; CDR2 reads YNNKEL (reference sequence). V lost 3 bases and J lost 6; bases outside the gene matches: 5. This CDR3 spans 15 amino acids. The CDR3 nucleotides are TGTGCCAGCAGCCAGAATGTAGCGGGAGGCAATGAGCAGTTCTTC. This gives the protein CASSQNVAGGNEQFF.

The chain links TRBV29-1 to TRBJ2-2; D not certain. V dropped 3 bases and J dropped 4 bases, with 6 bases sitting between them. From germline, CDR1 is SQVTM and CDR2 ANQGSEA. The CDR3 covers 12 residues. The CDR3 reads CSVDRSTGELFF. CDR3 DNA: TGCAGCGTTGATAGAAGCACCGGGGAGCTGTTTTTT.

This sequence joins TRBV19 and TRBJ1-6, with TRBD1 as a possible D gene (5 bases). The CDR3 runs 14 residues. The germline V and J ends were trimmed by 3 bases and 6 bases, with 9 bases remaining between them. Germline V gene data show CDR1 as LNHDA and CDR2 as SQIVND (reference sequence). The CDR3 DNA sequence: TGTGCCAGTAGTATCGACAGTACTAATTCACCCCTCCACTTT. Protein sequence: CASSIDSTNSPLHF.

The chain recombines TRBV18 with TRBJ1-4, with 9 bases that match TRBD1. CDR1 KGHSH and CDR2 LQKENI come from the germline V gene. This CDR3 contains 14 residues. The J segment lost 4 bases and the V segment lost 6 bases, leaving 3 bases of the junction unmatched. The CDR3 DNA sequence: TGTGCCAGCTCCCTGGGACAGGGTAATGAAAAACTGTTTTTT. Its protein product is CASSLGQGNEKLFF.

The genes are TRBV5-4 and TRBJ2-7; no clear D gene. Trimming shortened V by 1 base and J by 3 bases, and 5 bases separated the two germline ends. The germline gives CDR1 SGHNT, CDR2 YYREEE (reference sequence). The CDR3 consists of 12 residues. CDR3 residues: CASSLWHYEQYF. The CDR3 bases are TGTGCCAGCAGCTTGTGGCACTACGAGCAGTACTTC.

The chain is built from TRBV12-3 or TRBV12-4 and TRBJ1-2, with a weak D call TRBD1 (6 bases). Between the trimmed V and J ends, which lost 5 bases and 8 bases, there was a span of 9 bases. The CDR3 contains 11 residues. The DNA for the CDR3 is TGTGCCAGCAGTACCAGGGGCGGCTACACCTTC. Amino acid sequence: CASSTRGGYTF.

The CDR3 region has the DNA TGCGCCAGCAGCTTCGCCGGAGGGATATACCAAAACGAGCAGTACTTC. This gives the protein CASSFAGGIYQNEQYF. The chain couples TRBV5-1 to TRBJ2-7; D may be TRBD2 (6 bases). The CDR3 totals 16 residues. V dropped 2 bases and J dropped 5 bases, with 20 bases sitting between them. CDR1 is SGHRS, CDR2 YFSETQ, per germline.

The V and J genes are TRBV3-1 (or the pseudogene TRBV3-2) and TRBJ2-7; 8 bases are a match to TRBD1. Germline CDR1 LGHDT, CDR2 YNNKEL (reference sequence). The CDR3 has 15 residues. Unmatched junction bases numbered 6, after V lost 3 bases and J lost 2 bases. CDR3 protein: CASSQSGTGAYEQYF. In DNA, the CDR3 is TGTGCCAGCAGCCAGTCCGGGACAGGAGCCTACGAGCAGTACTTC.

There are a few counts of this clone. V usage is TRBV7-2 and J usage is TRBJ1-4, with TRBD1 matching 9 bases. Looked up from germline, CDR1 is SGHTA and CDR2 is FQGNSA. Losses at the gene ends were 5 bases for V and 8 bases for J; bases not matched to a gene: 9. The CDR3 covers 15 residues. The CDR3: CASSPQQGAWEKLFF. As DNA, the CDR3 is TGTGCCAGCAGCCCCCAACAGGGGGCTTGGGAAAAACTGTTTTTT.

The chain uses TRBV10-3 and TRBJ2-7; 11 bases agree with TRBD2. Looked up from germline, CDR1 is ENHRY and CDR2 is SYGVKD. This CDR3 comprises 13 residues. J lost 3 bases, V lost 8 bases, and 3 bases had no gene match. The CDR3 DNA is TGTGCCATCGGGGGACTAGCGGTCTACGAGCAGTACTTC. Translation gives CAIGGLAVYEQYF.

This chain links TRBV7-2 with TRBJ2-7; 8 nucleotides agree with TRBD1. CDR1 and CDR2 from the germline V gene are SGHTA and FQGNSA. There are 16 residues in the CDR3. The ends lost 3 bases at V and 1 base at J; junction bases unmatched: 8. The CDR3: CASSFNPDRVSYEQYF. The CDR3 nucleotides are TGTGCCAGCAGCTTCAATCCGGACAGGGTTTCCTACGAGCAGTACTTC.

The chain is built from TRBV24-1 and TRBJ2-2, with D tentatively TRBD1 (5 bases). Trimming cost V 9 bases and J 6 bases, with 10 bases left between them. This CDR3 has 12 residues. Looked up from germline, CDR1 is KGHDR and CDR2 is SFDVKD. DNA for the CDR3: TGTGCCACCGGTTTGGGGCCCGGGGAGCTGTTTTTT. This encodes CATGLGPGELFF.

This sequence joins TRBV27 and TRBJ2-3, with D hard to call. Germline loops: CDR1 MNHEY, CDR2 SMNVEV (reference sequence). The CDR3 is 12 amino acids. V lost 6 bases to trimming and J lost 4 bases, with 8 bases between them. The CDR3 nucleotides read TGTGCCAGCAGATTCAGGTCAGATACGCAGTATTTT. It yields the protein CASRFRSDTQYF.

This clone is labeled as medium-sized (0.01 to 0.1%). This chain connects TRBV3-1 (or the pseudogene TRBV3-2) to TRBJ1-2, with a tentative D call TRBD1 (6 bases). Trimming shortened V by 0 bases and J by 8 bases, and 13 bases separated the two germline ends. The CDR3 covers 14 residues. CDR1 is LGHDT and CDR2 is YNNKEL in the germline V gene (reference sequence). CDR3 bases: TGTGCCAGCAGCCAAGATCCGCAGGGGTGGGGCTACACCTTC. Its translation is CASSQDPQGWGYTF.

The CDR3 reads CASSSFHRRGWIDTQYF. In DNA, the CDR3 is TGTGCCAGCAGCTCCTTTCACAGGCGAGGTTGGATAGATACGCAGTATTTT. V is TRBV7-2 and J is TRBJ2-3, with D tentatively TRBD1 (5 bases). Germline V gives CDR1 SGHTA, CDR2 FQGNSA. CDR3 length: 17 residues. Deletions cut 4 bases from V and 5 bases from J, with 22 bases between.

The chain has TRBV30 and TRBJ1-1; D perhaps matches TRBD1 (5 bases). CDR1 and CDR2 from the germline V gene are GTSNPN and SVGIG (reference sequence). V dropped 4 bases and J dropped 3 bases, with 9 bases sitting between them. This CDR3 has 12 amino acids. The chain's CDR3 is CAWIGDYTEAFF. In DNA form, the CDR3 reads TGTGCCTGGATAGGGGATTACACTGAAGCTTTCTTT.

The chain is built from TRBV6-2 or TRBV6-3 and TRBJ2-2; a possible D gene is TRBD1 (6 bases). Germline V lookup: CDR1 MNHEY, CDR2 SVGEGT. The CDR3 runs to 14 residues. With 2 bases removed from V and 4 bases from J, the gap between germline ends came to 8 bases. The CDR3, as DNA: TGTGCCAGCAGTTACCAGGGGCTCACCGGGGAGCTGTTTTTT. This translates into CASSYQGLTGELFF.

The V gene is TRBV9, the J gene TRBJ1-2; possibly TRBD1 for D (6 bases). V dropped 4 bases and J dropped 6 bases, with 10 bases sitting between them. The CDR3 has 12 amino acids. The germline CDR1 and CDR2 sequences are SGDLS and YYNGEE. The CDR3 bases are TGTGCCAGCAGCCGGACAGTGGATGGCTACACCTTC. The encoded protein is CASSRTVDGYTF.